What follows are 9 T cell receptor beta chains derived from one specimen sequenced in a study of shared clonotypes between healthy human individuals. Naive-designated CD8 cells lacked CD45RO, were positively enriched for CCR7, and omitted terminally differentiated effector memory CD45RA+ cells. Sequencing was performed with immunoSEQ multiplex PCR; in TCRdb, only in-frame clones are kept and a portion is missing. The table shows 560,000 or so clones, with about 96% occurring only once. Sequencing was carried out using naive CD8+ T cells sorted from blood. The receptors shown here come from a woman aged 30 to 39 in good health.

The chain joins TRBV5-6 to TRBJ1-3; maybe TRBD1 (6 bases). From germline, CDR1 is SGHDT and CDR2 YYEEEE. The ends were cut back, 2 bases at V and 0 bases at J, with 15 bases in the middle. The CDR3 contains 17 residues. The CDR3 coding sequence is TGTGCCAGCAGCTTCAGACCACAGGACAGCTCTGGAAACACCATATATTTT. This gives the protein CASSFRPQDSSGNTIYF.

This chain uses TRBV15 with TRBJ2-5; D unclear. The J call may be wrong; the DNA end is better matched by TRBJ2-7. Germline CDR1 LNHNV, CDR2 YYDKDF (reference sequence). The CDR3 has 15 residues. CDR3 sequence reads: CATSNSRDSSYEQYF. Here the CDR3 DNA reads TGTGCCACCAGCAACTCAAGGGATAGCTCCTACGAGCAGTACTTC.

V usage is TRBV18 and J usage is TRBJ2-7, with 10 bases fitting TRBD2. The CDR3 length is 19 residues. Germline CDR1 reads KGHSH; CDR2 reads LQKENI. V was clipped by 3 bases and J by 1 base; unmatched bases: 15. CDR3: CASSPGGTGTSEDSYEQYF. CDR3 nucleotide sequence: TGTGCCAGCTCACCCGGCGGAACCGGGACTAGCGAGGATTCCTACGAGCAGTACTTC.

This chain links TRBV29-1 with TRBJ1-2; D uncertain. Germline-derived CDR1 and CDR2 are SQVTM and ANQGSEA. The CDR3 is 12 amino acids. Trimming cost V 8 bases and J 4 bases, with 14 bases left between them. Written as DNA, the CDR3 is TGCAGCACCCGGCCCTGGGTCTATGGCTACACCTTC. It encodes CSTRPWVYGYTF. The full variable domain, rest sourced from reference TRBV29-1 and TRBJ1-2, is SAVISQKPSRDICQRGTSLTIQCQVDSQVTMMFWYRQQPGQSLTLIATANQGSEATYESGFVIDKFPISRPNLTFSTLTVSNMSPEDSSIYLCSTRPWVYGYTFGSGTRLTVV.

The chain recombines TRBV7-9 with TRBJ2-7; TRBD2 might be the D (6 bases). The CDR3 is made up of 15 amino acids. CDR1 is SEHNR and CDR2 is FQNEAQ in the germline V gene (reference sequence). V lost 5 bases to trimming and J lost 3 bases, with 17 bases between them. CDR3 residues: CASSPMGRGGYEQYF. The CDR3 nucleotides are TGTGCCAGCAGCCCGATGGGGCGGGGCGGCTACGAGCAGTACTTC.

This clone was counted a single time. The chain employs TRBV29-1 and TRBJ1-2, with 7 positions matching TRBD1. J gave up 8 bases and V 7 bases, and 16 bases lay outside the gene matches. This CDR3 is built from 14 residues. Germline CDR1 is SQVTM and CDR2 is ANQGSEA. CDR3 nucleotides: TGCAGCGCCGCGAACCCAACAGGGGAGTACGGCTACACCTTC. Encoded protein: CSAANPTGEYGYTF.

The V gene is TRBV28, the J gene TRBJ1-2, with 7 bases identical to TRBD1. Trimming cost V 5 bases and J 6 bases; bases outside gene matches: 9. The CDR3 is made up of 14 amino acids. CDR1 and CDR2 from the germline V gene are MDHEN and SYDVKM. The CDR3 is CASSRLQGNDGYTF. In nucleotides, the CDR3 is TGTGCCAGCAGTCGACTACAGGGGAATGATGGCTACACCTTC.

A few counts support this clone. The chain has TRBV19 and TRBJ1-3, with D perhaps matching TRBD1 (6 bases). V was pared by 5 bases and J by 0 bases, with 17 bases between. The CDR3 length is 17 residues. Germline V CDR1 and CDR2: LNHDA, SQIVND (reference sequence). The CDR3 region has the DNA TGTGCCAGTAGTCTCGGACAGTTACACAGCTCTGGAAACACCATATATTTT. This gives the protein CASSLGQLHSSGNTIYF.

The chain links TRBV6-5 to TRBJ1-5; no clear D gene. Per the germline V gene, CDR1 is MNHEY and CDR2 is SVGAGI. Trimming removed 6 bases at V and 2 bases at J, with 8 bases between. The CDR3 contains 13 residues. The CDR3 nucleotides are TGTGCCAGCAGGGGAGTTGGCAATCAGCCCCAGCATTTT. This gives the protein CASRGVGNQPQHF.